A selection of T cell receptor beta chains follows, all from one sample in a study of regulatory T cells in long-lasting Graves disease. Using its own MiXCR run on the multiplex PCR reads, TCRdb lists one record per CDR3 protein. Of a few hundred thousand distinct CDR3 sequences listed, around an eighth are singletons. The sample was also linked to a second study, of T cells in Graves' hyperthyroidism and ophthalmopathy.

The sequencing here drew on peripheral blood mononuclear cells (PBMCs), taken at new diagnosis, from a patient treated with antithyroid drugs. These receptors were obtained from a man aged 25-45 years with Graves disease. Both conserved end residues are part of each CDR3. D genes are given only for firm matches. Not all rows give a size; the values are once, few, many and, for expanded clones, a class.

TRBD1	many	19	TRBJ2-7	TRBV27	TGTGCCAGCCGATTCGACAGGGGTCCTTCTGTTTTCCCCTCCTACGAGCAGTACTTC	CASRFDRGPSVFPSYEQYF
TRBD1	few	17	TRBJ2-1	TRBV5-6	TGTGCCAGCAGGAGGGACGGGGGACAGGGGCCCCTCGGGGAGCAGTTCTTC	CASRRDGGQGPLGEQFF
TRBD2	many	17	TRBJ2-1	TRBV27	TGTGCCAGCAGCGCGACTAGCGGGAGGCCCTGGGGCAATGAGCAGTTCTTC	CASSATSGRPWGNEQFF
TRBD1	many	14	TRBJ2-7	TRBV10-3	TGTGCCATCAGTGACTTGGACAGGGGCTACGAGCAGTACTTC	CAISDLDRGYEQYF
TRBD2	many	14	TRBJ2-1	TRBV20-1	TGCAGTGCTACCGGACTAGCGGAGTACAATGAGCAGTTCTTC	CSATGLAEYNEQFF
NA	once	14	TRBJ2-7	TRBV20-1	TGCAGTGCTAGGGATAGTGGGAGACACTACGAGCAGTACTTC	CSARDSGRHYEQYF
NA	many	15	TRBJ2-3	TRBV28	TGTGCCAGCAGTTTATTAGGGCAAAGCACAGATACGCAGTATTTT	CASSLLGQSTDTQYF
NA	many	11	TRBJ2-7	TRBV7-9	TGTGCCAGCTCGAAGGGGGTCGAGCAGTACTTC	CASSKGVEQYF
NA	few	15	TRBJ1-3	TRBV9	TGTGCCAGTAGCCGACAAAGTAGTGCGGAAAACACCATATATTTT	CASSRQSSAENTIYF
TRBD2	NA	15	TRBJ2-1	TRBV30	TGTGCCTGGACCCGTACTAGCGGAGCCTACAATGAGCAGTTCTTC	CAWTRTSGAYNEQFF
TRBD1	many	14	TRBJ2-7	TRBV29-1	TGCAGCGTTGAAGGACAGGGGATCGATTACGAGCAGTACTTC	CSVEGQGIDYEQYF
NA	few	15	TRBJ2-3	TRBV5-1	TGCGCCAGCAGCTACACGGCCACAGAAGGAGATACGCAGTATTTT	CASSYTATEGDTQYF
NA	few	14	TRBJ1-4	TRBV18	TGTGCCAGCTCACCCGGGACAAGGAATGAAAAACTGTTTTTT	CASSPGTRNEKLFF
TRBD2	NA	19	TRBJ2-5	TRBV6-1	TGTGCCAGCAGGGGGGGACTAGCGGGAGTCGGGGGGTACCAAGAGACCCAGTACTTC	CASRGGLAGVGGYQETQYF
TRBD2	NA	15	TRBJ2-2	TRBV20-1	TGCAGTGCGAGTTCCCCGGGACTACACACCGGGGAGCTGTTTTTT	CSASSPGLHTGELFF
NA	many	18	TRBJ2-3	TRBV3-1	TGTGCCAGCAGCTACGTATCCAGACGGGCCCCGGGGTGGGATACGCAGTATTTT	CASSYVSRRAPGWDTQYF
TRBD1	many	13	TRBJ2-3	TRBV12-3/TRBV12-4	TGTGCCAGCAGTGGACAGGTCAAGGATACGCAGTATTTT	CASSGQVKDTQYF
NA	NA	14	TRBJ2-5	TRBV20-1	TGCAGTGCCGATGACACGGCCCTTCAAGAGACCCAGTACTTC	CSADDTALQETQYF
NA	NA	12	TRBJ2-2	TRBV5-4	TGTGCCAGCACCTTGGGCACCGGGGAGCTGTTTTTT	CASTLGTGELFF
TRBD2	NA	16	TRBJ2-3	TRBV2	TGTGCCAGCCTGACTAGCGGGAGGGCCGCCACAGATACGCAGTATTTT	CASLTSGRAATDTQYF
NA	many	17	TRBJ1-5	TRBV27	TGTGCCAGCAGTTCCACGGACCCATCATATAGCAATCAGCCCCAGCATTTT	CASSSTDPSYSNQPQHF
NA	NA	14	TRBJ2-1	TRBV19	TGTGCCAGTAGTATACAGGGGCCCTACAATGAGCAGTTCTTC	CASSIQGPYNEQFF
TRBD1	many	15	TRBJ1-5	TRBV12-3/TRBV12-4	TGTGCCAGCAGTTTGCGGCAGGGGGGAGGGCAGCCCCAGCATTTT	CASSLRQGGGQPQHF
TRBD2	few	16	TRBJ2-5	TRBV6-1	TGTGCCAGCAGCCGCGCGAGGACTAGCGGGAGCGGGACCCAGTACTTC	CASSRARTSGSGTQYF
NA	many	10	TRBJ2-7	TRBV10-1	TGCGCCAGCCTCGGGGACGAGCAGTACTTC	CASLGDEQYF
NA	few	15	TRBJ2-1	TRBV4-1	TGCGCCAGCAGCGTTCCGGCCCTTGCCTACAATGAGCAGTTCTTC	CASSVPALAYNEQFF
TRBD2	many	16	TRBJ2-7	TRBV27	TGTGCCAGCAGCCCTAGCGGGAGGCGATCCTCCTACGAGCAGTACTTC	CASSPSGRRSSYEQYF